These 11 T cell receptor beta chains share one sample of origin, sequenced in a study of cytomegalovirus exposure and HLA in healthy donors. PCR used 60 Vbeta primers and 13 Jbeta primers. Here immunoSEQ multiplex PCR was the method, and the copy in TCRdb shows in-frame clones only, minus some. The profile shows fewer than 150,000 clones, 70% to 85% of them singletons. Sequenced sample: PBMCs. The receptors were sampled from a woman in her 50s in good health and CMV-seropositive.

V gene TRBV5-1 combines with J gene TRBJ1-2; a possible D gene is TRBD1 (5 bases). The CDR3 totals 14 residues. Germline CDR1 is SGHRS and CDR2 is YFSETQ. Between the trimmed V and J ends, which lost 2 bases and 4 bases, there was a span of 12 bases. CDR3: CASSFGGVSYGYTF. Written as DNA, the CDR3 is TGCGCCAGCAGCTTTGGAGGGGTGAGCTATGGCTACACCTTC.

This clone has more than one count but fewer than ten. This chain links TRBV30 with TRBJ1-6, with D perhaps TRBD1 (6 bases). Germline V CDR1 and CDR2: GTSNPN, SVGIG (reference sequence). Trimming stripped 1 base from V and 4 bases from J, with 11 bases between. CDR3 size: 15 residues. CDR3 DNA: TGTGCCTGGAGTGGAAGGACAGCTTATAATTCACCCCTCCACTTT. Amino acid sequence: CAWSGRTAYNSPLHF.

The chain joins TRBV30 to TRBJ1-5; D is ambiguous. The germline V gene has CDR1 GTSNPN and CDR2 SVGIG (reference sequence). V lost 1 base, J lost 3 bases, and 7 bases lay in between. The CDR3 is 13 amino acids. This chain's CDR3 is CAWSGSDNQPQHF. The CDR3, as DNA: TGTGCCTGGAGTGGGTCAGACAATCAGCCCCAGCATTTT.

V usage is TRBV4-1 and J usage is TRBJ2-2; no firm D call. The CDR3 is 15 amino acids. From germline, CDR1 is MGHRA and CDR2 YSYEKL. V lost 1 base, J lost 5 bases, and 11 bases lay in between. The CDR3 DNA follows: TGCGCCAGCAGCCAAGGAGCCAGCGATACCGGGGAGCTGTTTTTT. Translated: CASSQGASDTGELFF.

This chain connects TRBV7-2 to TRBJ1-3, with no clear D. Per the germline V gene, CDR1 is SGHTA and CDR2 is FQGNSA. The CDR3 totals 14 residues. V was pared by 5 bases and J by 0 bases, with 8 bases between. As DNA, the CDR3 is TGTGCCAGCAGCCCCGGACTCTCTGGAAACACCATATATTTT. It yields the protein CASSPGLSGNTIYF. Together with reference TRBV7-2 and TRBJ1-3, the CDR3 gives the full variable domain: GAGVSQSPSNKVTEKGKDVELRCDPISGHTALYWYRQSLGQGLEFLIYFQGNSAPDKSGLPSDRFSAERTGGSVSTLTIQRTQQEDSAVYLCASSPGLSGNTIYFGEGSWLTVV.

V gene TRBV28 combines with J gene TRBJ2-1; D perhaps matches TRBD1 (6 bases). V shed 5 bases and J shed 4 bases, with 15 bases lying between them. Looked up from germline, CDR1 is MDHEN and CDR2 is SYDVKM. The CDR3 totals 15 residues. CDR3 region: CASSPDSGAYNEQFF. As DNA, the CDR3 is TGTGCCAGCAGTCCGGACAGTGGGGCTTACAATGAGCAGTTCTTC. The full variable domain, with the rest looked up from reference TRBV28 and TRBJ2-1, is DVKVTQSSRYLVKRTGEKVFLECVQDMDHENMFWYRQDPGLGLRLIYFSYDVKMKEKGDIPEGYSVSREKKERFSLILESASTNQTSMYLCASSPDSGAYNEQFFGPGTRLTVL.

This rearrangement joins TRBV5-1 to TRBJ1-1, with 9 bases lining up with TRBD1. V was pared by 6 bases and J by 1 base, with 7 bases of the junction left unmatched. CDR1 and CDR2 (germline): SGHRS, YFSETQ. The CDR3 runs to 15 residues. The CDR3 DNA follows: TGCGCCAGCACTGGGACAGGGAGGGCGAACACTGAAGCTTTCTTT. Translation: CASTGTGRANTEAFF.

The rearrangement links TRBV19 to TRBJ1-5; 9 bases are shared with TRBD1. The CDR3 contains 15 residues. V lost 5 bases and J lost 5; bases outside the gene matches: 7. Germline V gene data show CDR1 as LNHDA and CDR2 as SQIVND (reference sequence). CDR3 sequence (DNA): TGTGCCAGTAGTCGACAGGGGGTCTTTTATCAGCCCCAGCATTTT. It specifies CASSRQGVFYQPQHF.

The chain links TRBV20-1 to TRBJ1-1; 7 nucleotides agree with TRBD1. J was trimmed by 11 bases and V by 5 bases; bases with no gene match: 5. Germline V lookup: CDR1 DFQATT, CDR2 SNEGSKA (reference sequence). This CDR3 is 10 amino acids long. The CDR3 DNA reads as TGCAGTGCTTGGGACAGTCGGGCTTTCTTT. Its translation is CSAWDSRAFF.

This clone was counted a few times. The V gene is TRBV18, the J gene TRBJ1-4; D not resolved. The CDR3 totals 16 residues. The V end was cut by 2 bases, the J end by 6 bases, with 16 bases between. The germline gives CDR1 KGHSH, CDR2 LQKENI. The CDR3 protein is CASSPSTEVAYEKLFF. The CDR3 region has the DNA TGTGCCAGCTCACCATCTACCGAGGTAGCCTATGAAAAACTGTTTTTT.

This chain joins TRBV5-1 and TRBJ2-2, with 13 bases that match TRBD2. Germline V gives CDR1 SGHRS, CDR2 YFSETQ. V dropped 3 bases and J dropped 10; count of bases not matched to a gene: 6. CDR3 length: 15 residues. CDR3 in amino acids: CASSYGLAGVVELFF. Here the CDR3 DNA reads TGCGCCAGCAGCTATGGACTAGCGGGAGTAGTGGAGCTGTTTTTT.